A single sample gave rise to the 8 T cell receptor beta chains below, sequenced in a study of blood T cell repertoires in COVID-19 (dated by TCRdb to between 2020 and 2021). Library preparation was by the immunoSEQ multiplex PCR assay. The table comes from immuneACCESS by way of TCRdb, which keeps in-frame sequences with V and J called. Part of the clones is missing from these tables; in studies checked, under half for an unresolved V gene and the rest for unknown reasons. This sample comprises 40,000 to 65,000 clones, just under 80% of them detected only once. The ten largest clonotypes hold about 15% of the sample. Sequences were obtained from peripheral blood. These receptors were taken from a human donor with active or convalescent COVID-19. The donor label of this sample is uncertain.

The chain joins TRBV9 to TRBJ1-2, with 8 bases that match TRBD1. Germline loops: CDR1 SGDLS, CDR2 YYNGEE. Trimming took 0 bases from V and 7 from J; bases not matched to a gene: 8. This CDR3 region has 15 residues. For the CDR3, the DNA is TGTGCCAGCAGCGTAGGGGACAGGAAAAACCGTGGCTACACCTTC. This gives the protein CASSVGDRKNRGYTF.

This chain uses TRBV9 with TRBJ2-5; perhaps TRBD2 as D (5 bases). With 4 bases removed from V and 5 bases from J, the gap between germline ends came to 6 bases. The CDR3 consists of 11 residues. The germline CDR1 and CDR2 sequences are SGDLS and YYNGEE. DNA for the CDR3: TGTGCCAGCAGCAGGAGGGAGACCCAGTACTTC. It is translated as CASSRRETQYF.

The chain carries TRBV12-5 and TRBJ1-5, with D uncertain. V was pared by 7 bases and J by 8 bases, with 15 bases between. Germline loops: CDR1 LGHNT, CDR2 FRNRAP. The CDR3 consists of 13 residues. The CDR3 DNA reads TGTGCTAGTGTAGGCAGGTCGGAGGAGCCCCAGCATTTT. Its translation is CASVGRSEEPQHF. The whole variable domain, filled in from reference TRBV12-5 and TRBJ1-5, reads DARVTQTPRHKVTEMGQEVTMRCQPILGHNTVFWYRQTMMQGLELLAYFRNRAPLDDSGMPKDRFSAEMPDATLATLKIQPSEPRDSAVYFCASVGRSEEPQHFGDGTRLSIL.

The rearrangement links TRBV24-1 to TRBJ2-3; no reliable D call. From germline, CDR1 is KGHDR and CDR2 SFDVKD. V was cut by 6 bases and J by 4 bases, with 13 bases left in between. This CDR3 is 14 amino acids long. The CDR3 DNA sequence: TGTGCCACCAGTTTTGAGTCCTCGGCAGATACGCAGTATTTT. Encoded protein: CATSFESSADTQYF.

CDR3 nucleotide sequence: TGTGCCAGCAGCCAATTGGGCGAGGGGGTTGGGACTGAAGCTTTCTTT. It codes for CASSQLGEGVGTEAFF. This chain connects TRBV16 to TRBJ1-1; possible D gene TRBD1, 6 bases. This CDR3 region has 16 residues. Germline values: CDR1 KGHSY, CDR2 FQNENV. V was cut by 1 base and J by 5 bases, with 17 bases left in between.

This clone was seen a single time. The V call is TRBV24-1, the J call TRBJ2-1; 12 bases are a match to TRBD2. Germline-derived CDR1 and CDR2 are KGHDR and SFDVKD. The CDR3 has 17 amino acids. V lost 4 bases to trimming and J lost 3 bases; unmatched junction nucleotides: 6. This CDR3 reads CATSETSGSRLYNEQFF. As DNA, the CDR3 is TGTGCCACCAGTGAGACTAGCGGGAGTAGGCTCTACAATGAGCAGTTCTTC.

The chain couples TRBV29-1 to TRBJ1-4, with D maybe TRBD1 (5 bases). The V gene lost 6 bases and the J gene lost 4 bases, with 18 bases spanning the gap. The CDR3 has 15 amino acids. CDR1 and CDR2 (germline): SQVTM, ANQGSEA. Here the CDR3 DNA reads TGCAGCGTACCTTACAGGAGGGTGGGTAATGAAAAACTGTTTTTT. Encoded protein: CSVPYRRVGNEKLFF. The whole variable domain, remainder taken from reference TRBV29-1 and TRBJ1-4, is SAVISQKPSRDICQRGTSLTIQCQVDSQVTMMFWYRQQPGQSLTLIATANQGSEATYESGFVIDKFPISRPNLTFSTLTVSNMSPEDSSIYLCSVPYRRVGNEKLFFGSGTQLSVL.

The chain couples TRBV9 to TRBJ1-2; maybe TRBD1 (5 bases). In germline, CDR1 is SGDLS, CDR2 YYNGEE. CDR3 length: 15 residues. The V end lost 4 bases, the J end lost 2 bases, and 15 bases lay between the germline ends. DNA for the CDR3: TGTGCCAGCAGCCCCCACAGGAAAACAAACTATGGCTACACCTTC. Residues: CASSPHRKTNYGYTF.